The 24 T cell receptor beta chains listed next were all sequenced from one sample in a study of OX40 agonist ivuxolimab in advanced cancers. Data came from immunoSEQ multiplex PCR; TCRdb stores just in-frame clones and leaves some out. Of roughly 40,000 clones listed, 70% to 90% are singletons. The sequencing here drew on CD4+ or CD8+ T cells sorted from blood, taken in a trial of the OX40 agonist ivuxolimab. These receptors were taken from an adult with an advanced solid tumor such as melanoma, head and neck, liver or kidney cancer.

The CDR3, as DNA: TGTGCCAGCAGCAGACAGGGGATCTATGGCTACACCTTC. This gives the protein CASSRQGIYGYTF. This chain connects TRBV6-5 to TRBJ1-2; 8 bases agree with TRBD1. Germline CDR1 and CDR2: MNHEY and SVGAGI. Germline trimming cut 6 bases from V and 4 bases from J; bases unmatched to any gene: 4. This CDR3 comprises 13 residues.

V and J are TRBV5-1 and TRBJ2-5; possibly TRBD2 for D (6 bases). CDR3 length equals 18 residues. Germline V gene data show CDR1 as SGHRS and CDR2 as YFSETQ. V was trimmed by 0 bases and J by 7 bases, leaving 25 bases between them. The CDR3 DNA reads TGCGCCAGCAGCTTGGCCGAAGCCCCGGGACTCCTCGGGAGGACCCAGTACTTC. Its protein is CASSLAEAPGLLGRTQYF.

This clone was seen only once. This chain uses TRBV5-1 with TRBJ1-6; D is perhaps TRBD1 (5 bases). The CDR3 is 14 residues long. The germline V and J ends were trimmed by 4 bases and 10 bases, with 15 bases remaining between them. Germline V gives CDR1 SGHRS, CDR2 YFSETQ. The CDR3 nucleotides are TGCGCCAGCAGCGCGAGCCAGGGAGACTCACCCCTCCACTTT. Protein sequence: CASSASQGDSPLHF.

V and J are TRBV7-3 and TRBJ2-5; TRBD2 aligns across 9 bases. V lost 3 bases to trimming and J lost 5 bases; unmatched junction nucleotides: 4. Germline lookup yields CDR1 SGHTA and CDR2 FQGTGA. The CDR3 consists of 14 residues. CDR3 amino acids: CASSFSGSGETQYF. CDR3 nucleotides: TGTGCCAGCAGCTTTAGCGGGAGTGGGGAGACCCAGTACTTC.

The chain recombines TRBV6-1 with TRBJ2-1; 12 positions match TRBD1. The CDR3 loop spans 17 amino acids. Unmatched junction bases numbered 4, after V lost 4 bases and J lost 0 bases. In germline, CDR1 is MNHNS, CDR2 SASEGT. CDR3 amino acids: CASSAPGQGASYNEQFF. CDR3 bases: TGTGCCAGCAGTGCCCCGGGACAGGGGGCCTCCTACAATGAGCAGTTCTTC.

The genes are TRBV27 and TRBJ2-5; D perhaps matches TRBD2 (5 bases). The closer fit of TRBJ2-7 to the DNA end suggests the J call may be wrong. This CDR3 is built from 13 residues. Per germline, CDR1 MNHEY and CDR2 SMNVEV (reference sequence). The CDR3 DNA is TGTGCCAGCAGTCCCTCCCCAGCGGTCGAGCAGTACTTC. Protein product: CASSPSPAVEQYF.

This clone was seen only a few times. CDR3 loop: CASSLDDVAGGFLTGELFF. CDR3 sequence (DNA): TGTGCCAGCAGCTTAGATGATGTAGCGGGAGGTTTCTTAACCGGGGAGCTGTTTTTT. J is TRBJ2-2 and V is TRBV11-3; 10 bases align to TRBD2. There are 19 residues in the CDR3. Germline CDR1 is SGHNT and CDR2 is YENEEA. V lost 0 bases to trimming and J lost 5 bases; unmatched junction nucleotides: 12.

This clone came up once. This rearrangement joins TRBV7-8 to TRBJ1-5, with a tentative D call TRBD1 (6 bases). CDR1 SGHVS and CDR2 FQNEAQ come from the germline V gene. The CDR3 is 16 residues long. The V gene lost 1 base and the J gene lost 2 bases, with 12 bases spanning the gap. In DNA, the CDR3 is TGTGCCAGCAGCTTAGGACGACAGGTCCGCAATCAGCCCCAGCATTTT. It translates to CASSLGRQVRNQPQHF. Looking up the rest from reference TRBV7-8 and TRBJ1-5 gives the full variable domain: GAGVSQSPRYKVAKRGQDVALRCDPISGHVSLFWYQQALGQGPEFLTYFQNEAQLDKSGLPSDRFFAERPEGSVSTLKIQRTQQEDSAVYLCASSLGRQVRNQPQHFGDGTRLSIL.

The table lists this clone with a count of one. The CDR3 DNA is TGTGCCCGCCGGGACTACTACAATGAGCAGTTCTTC. It codes for CARRDYYNEQFF. The rearrangement uses TRBV30 and TRBJ2-1; 7 bases agree with TRBD2. CDR1 GTSNPN and CDR2 SVGIG come from the germline V gene (reference sequence). V lost 8 bases and J lost 3; bases outside the gene matches: 4. The CDR3 extends over 12 amino acids.

V usage is TRBV19 and J usage is TRBJ1-1, with a possible D match to TRBD1 (6 bases). The CDR3 contains 14 residues. Trimming took off 4 bases at V and 4 bases at J, with 13 bases between the two ends. Germline V gene sequence: CDR1 LNHDA, CDR2 SQIVND (reference sequence). This CDR3 reads CASSTITGSTEAFF. CDR3 bases: TGTGCCAGTAGTACAATAACAGGGAGCACTGAAGCTTTCTTT.

Written as DNA, the CDR3 is TGTGCCAGCAGTAGAACGGCTAGCACAGATACGCAGTATTTT. This translates into CASSRTASTDTQYF. The genes are TRBV6-1 and TRBJ2-3, with D uncertain. The CDR3 runs 14 residues. The germline V gene encodes CDR1 MNHNS and CDR2 SASEGT. Between the trimmed V and J ends, which lost 5 bases and 0 bases, there was a span of 9 bases.

The rearrangement uses TRBV28 and TRBJ2-7; 10 positions match TRBD1. V trimming: 3 bases; J trimming: 6 bases; junction bases outside the gene matches: 11. Germline lookup yields CDR1 MDHEN and CDR2 SYDVKM. The CDR3 has 16 amino acids. The CDR3 DNA reads as TGTGCCAGCAGTTTTTCCACCGGGACAGGGGACCTCGAGCAGTACTTC. As protein: CASSFSTGTGDLEQYF. The whole variable domain, remainder taken from reference TRBV28 and TRBJ2-7, is DVKVTQSSRYLVKRTGEKVFLECVQDMDHENMFWYRQDPGLGLRLIYFSYDVKMKEKGDIPEGYSVSREKKERFSLILESASTNQTSMYLCASSFSTGTGDLEQYFGPGTRLTVT.

The CDR3 DNA reads as TGTGCCATCTCTACAGGGGGCGGCAATCAGCCCCAGCATTTT. It codes for CAISTGGGNQPQHF. The gene calls are TRBV7-9 and TRBJ1-5, with 9 bases matching TRBD1. Germline V gives CDR1 SEHNR, CDR2 FQNEAQ (reference sequence). The CDR3 spans 14 residues. With V trimmed by 10 bases and J by 2 bases, 6 bases remained unmatched.

The gene calls are TRBV5-5 and TRBJ2-1; 9 positions match TRBD2. This CDR3 spans 17 amino acids. Germline values: CDR1 SGHKS, CDR2 YYEKEE (reference sequence). The J segment lost 4 bases and the V segment lost 2 bases, leaving 10 bases of the junction unmatched. The CDR3, as DNA: TGTGCCAGCAGCTTAACTCTGACTAGCGGAACATACAATGAGCAGTTCTTC. It translates to CASSLTLTSGTYNEQFF.

The chain recombines TRBV29-1 with TRBJ2-5; a possible D gene is TRBD1 (5 bases). There are 12 residues in the CDR3. CDR1 and CDR2 from the germline V gene are SQVTM and ANQGSEA. The V and J ends lost 5 bases and 0 bases respectively, with 7 bases between them. CDR3 loop: CSVRQNQETQYF. The CDR3 DNA sequence: TGCAGCGTTCGACAGAACCAAGAGACCCAGTACTTC.

The V and J genes are TRBV9 and TRBJ2-2; 7 bases are a match to TRBD2. The CDR3 runs to 15 residues. Germline V gene sequence: CDR1 SGDLS, CDR2 YYNGEE. V was pared by 4 bases and J by 2 bases, with 5 bases of the junction left unmatched. This CDR3 reads CASSRGGRNTGELFF. The CDR3 DNA sequence: TGTGCCAGCAGCCGCGGGGGACGAAACACCGGGGAGCTGTTTTTT.

Here the CDR3 reads CASSLASPDSGIGTDTQYF. CDR3 sequence (DNA): TGCGCCAGCAGCTTGGCCTCACCAGATAGCGGGATAGGGACAGATACGCAGTATTTT. V and J are TRBV5-1 and TRBJ2-3; 8 positions agree with TRBD2. This CDR3 has 19 amino acids. Unmatched junction bases numbered 15, after V lost 0 bases and J lost 3 bases. The germline V gene has CDR1 SGHRS and CDR2 YFSETQ.

This chain uses TRBV10-3 with TRBJ2-7, with 7 bases aligning to TRBD2. Germline trimming cut 6 bases from V and 5 bases from J; bases unmatched to any gene: 4. The germline gives CDR1 ENHRY, CDR2 SYGVKD. The CDR3 totals 12 residues. Written as DNA, the CDR3 is TGTGCCATCAGCGGCGGGAGCCACGAGCAGTACTTC. Its translation: CAISGGSHEQYF.

This rearrangement joins TRBV6-6 to TRBJ2-2, with D possibly TRBD2 on 5 matching bases. Trimming stripped 2 bases from V and 0 bases from J, with 7 bases between. Germline lookup yields CDR1 MNHNY and CDR2 SVGAGI (reference sequence). The CDR3 has 15 amino acids. The CDR3 loop is CASSYERSNTGELFF. In nucleotides, the CDR3 is TGTGCCAGCAGTTACGAGCGGTCGAACACCGGGGAGCTGTTTTTT.

This clone was recorded only once. The chain employs TRBV5-4 and TRBJ2-1; D remains unclear. The CDR3 covers 13 residues. The germline V gene encodes CDR1 SGHNT and CDR2 YYREEE (reference sequence). V lost 4 bases and J lost 0, with 5 bases in between. The CDR3 protein is CASSPTSYNEQFF. Written as DNA, the CDR3 is TGTGCCAGCAGCCCAACCTCCTACAATGAGCAGTTCTTC.

This chain joins TRBV2 and TRBJ2-3; TRBD2 is a possible D gene (5 bases). Germline V gene lookup returns CDR1 SNHLY and CDR2 FYNNEI. The V end lost 6 bases, the J end lost 0 bases, and 13 bases lay between the germline ends. The CDR3 covers 15 residues. The CDR3 region has the DNA TGTGCCAGCAGGGCACGGAGCGGCAGCACAGATACGCAGTATTTT. It is translated as CASRARSGSTDTQYF.

The genes are TRBV6-5 and TRBJ2-7; TRBD1 agrees at 7 bases. This CDR3 is built from 13 residues. Trimming removed 7 bases from V and 6 bases from J; junction bases left unmatched: 9. The germline CDR1 and CDR2 sequences are MNHEY and SVGAGI. The CDR3 protein is CASTRTGPSEQYF. DNA for the CDR3: TGTGCCAGCACCCGGACAGGACCCTCCGAGCAGTACTTC.

The chain carries TRBV28 and TRBJ1-2, with 12 bases aligning to TRBD1. The CDR3 runs to 19 residues. From germline, CDR1 is MDHEN and CDR2 SYDVKM. J was trimmed by 2 bases and V by 5 bases; bases with no gene match: 15. The CDR3 DNA reads as TGTGCCAGCAGTACTCCTGCCGGGACAGGGGGCCCCCTCAACTATGGCTACACCTTC. Translation gives CASSTPAGTGGPLNYGYTF.

Concerning this clone: The same CDR3 also results from other DNA sequences found in this sample. The rearrangement links TRBV28 to TRBJ1-2; D may be TRBD1 (5 bases). V lost 7 bases and J lost 6, with 12 bases in between. Germline V gene sequence: CDR1 MDHEN, CDR2 SYDVKM. This CDR3 contains 12 residues. The CDR3 bases are TGTGCCAGCACCCTCCCGGGGGATGGCTACACCTTC. This codes for CASTLPGDGYTF.